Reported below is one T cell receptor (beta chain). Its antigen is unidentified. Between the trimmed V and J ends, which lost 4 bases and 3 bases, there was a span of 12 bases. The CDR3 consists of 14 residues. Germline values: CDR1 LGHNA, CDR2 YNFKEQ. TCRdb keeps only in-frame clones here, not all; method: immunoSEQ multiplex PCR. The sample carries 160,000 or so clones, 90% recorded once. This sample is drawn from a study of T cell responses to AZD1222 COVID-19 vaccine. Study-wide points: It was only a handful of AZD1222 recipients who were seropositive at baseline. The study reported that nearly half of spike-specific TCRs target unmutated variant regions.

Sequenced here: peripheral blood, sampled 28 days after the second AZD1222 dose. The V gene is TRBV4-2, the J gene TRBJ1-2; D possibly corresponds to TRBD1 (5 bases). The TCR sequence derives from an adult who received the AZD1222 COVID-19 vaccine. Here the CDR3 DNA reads TGTGCCAGCAGCCTAGCGGGGGGTTACTATGGCTACACCTTC. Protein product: CASSLAGGYYGYTF.